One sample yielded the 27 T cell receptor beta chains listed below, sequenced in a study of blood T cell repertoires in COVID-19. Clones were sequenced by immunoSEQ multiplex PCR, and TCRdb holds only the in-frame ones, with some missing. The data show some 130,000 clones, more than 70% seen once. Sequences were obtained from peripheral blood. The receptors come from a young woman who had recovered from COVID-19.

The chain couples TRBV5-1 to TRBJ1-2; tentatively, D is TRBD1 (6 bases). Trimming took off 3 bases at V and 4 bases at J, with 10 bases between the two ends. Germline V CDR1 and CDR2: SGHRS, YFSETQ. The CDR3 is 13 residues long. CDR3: CASSSTDSYGYTF. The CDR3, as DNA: TGCGCCAGCAGCTCCACGGACAGCTATGGCTACACCTTC.

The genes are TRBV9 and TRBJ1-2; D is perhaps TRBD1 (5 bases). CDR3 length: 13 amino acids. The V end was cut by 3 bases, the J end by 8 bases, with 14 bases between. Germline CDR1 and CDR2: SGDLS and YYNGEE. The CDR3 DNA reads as TGTGCCAGCAGCGGAGACAGCGACGGCGGCTACACCTTC. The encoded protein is CASSGDSDGGYTF.

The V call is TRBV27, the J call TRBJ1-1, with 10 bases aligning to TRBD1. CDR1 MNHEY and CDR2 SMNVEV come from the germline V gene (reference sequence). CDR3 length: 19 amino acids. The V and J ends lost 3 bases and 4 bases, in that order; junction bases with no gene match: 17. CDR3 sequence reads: CASSLFQEVTGGEATEAFF. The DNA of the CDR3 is TGTGCCAGCAGTTTGTTCCAAGAGGTGACAGGGGGCGAGGCCACTGAAGCTTTCTTT.

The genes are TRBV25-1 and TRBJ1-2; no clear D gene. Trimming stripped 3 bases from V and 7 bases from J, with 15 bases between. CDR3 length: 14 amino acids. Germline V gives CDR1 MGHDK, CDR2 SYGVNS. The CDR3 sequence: CASSEPGGLAGYTF. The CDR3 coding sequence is TGTGCCAGCAGTGAGCCCGGAGGCTTAGCTGGCTACACCTTC.

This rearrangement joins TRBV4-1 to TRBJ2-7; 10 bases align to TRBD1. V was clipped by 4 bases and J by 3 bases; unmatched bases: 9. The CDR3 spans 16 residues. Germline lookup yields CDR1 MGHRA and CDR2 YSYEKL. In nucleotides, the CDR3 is TGCGCCAGCAGCCCCAGGGACAGGACAGGGGGCTACGAGCAGTACTTC. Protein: CASSPRDRTGGYEQYF.

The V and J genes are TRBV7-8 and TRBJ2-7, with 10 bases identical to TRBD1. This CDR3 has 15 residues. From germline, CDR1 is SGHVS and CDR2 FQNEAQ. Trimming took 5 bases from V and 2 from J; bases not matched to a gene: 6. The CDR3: CASSPGGQGTYEQYF. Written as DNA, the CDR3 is TGTGCCAGCAGCCCCGGGGGACAGGGGACCTACGAGCAGTACTTC.

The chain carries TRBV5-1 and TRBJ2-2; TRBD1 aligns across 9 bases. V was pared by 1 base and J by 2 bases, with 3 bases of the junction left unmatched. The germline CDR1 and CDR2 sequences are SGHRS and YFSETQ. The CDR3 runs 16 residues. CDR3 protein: CASSLRTGANTGELFF. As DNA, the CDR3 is TGCGCCAGCAGCTTGAGGACAGGGGCTAACACCGGGGAGCTGTTTTTT.

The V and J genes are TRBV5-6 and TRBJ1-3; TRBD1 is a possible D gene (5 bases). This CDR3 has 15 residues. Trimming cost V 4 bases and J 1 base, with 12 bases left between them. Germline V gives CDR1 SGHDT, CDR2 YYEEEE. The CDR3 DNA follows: TGTGCCAGCAGCCCCCTCCAGGGATCTGGAAACACCATATATTTT. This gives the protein CASSPLQGSGNTIYF.

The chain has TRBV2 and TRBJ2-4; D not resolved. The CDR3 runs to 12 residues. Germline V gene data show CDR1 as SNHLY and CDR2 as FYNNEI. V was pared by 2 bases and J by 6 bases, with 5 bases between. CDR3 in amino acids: CASSERVNIQYF. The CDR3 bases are TGTGCCAGCAGTGAACGGGTAAACATTCAGTACTTC.

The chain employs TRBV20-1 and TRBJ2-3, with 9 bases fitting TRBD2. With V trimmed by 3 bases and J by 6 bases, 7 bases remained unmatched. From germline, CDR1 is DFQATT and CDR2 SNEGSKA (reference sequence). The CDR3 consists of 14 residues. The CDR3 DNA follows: TGCAGTGCTAGTGGCGGGAGGGCCGGGGATACGCAGTATTTT. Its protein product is CSASGGRAGDTQYF.

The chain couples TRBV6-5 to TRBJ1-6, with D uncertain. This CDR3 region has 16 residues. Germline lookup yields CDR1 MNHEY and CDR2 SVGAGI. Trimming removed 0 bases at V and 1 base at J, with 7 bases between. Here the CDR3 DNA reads TGTGCCAGCAGTTACTCGACCGGGTCCTATAATTCACCCCTCCACTTT. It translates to CASSYSTGSYNSPLHF.

The CDR3 loop is CASSQRSRQGLRSYEQYF. The CDR3 DNA is TGTGCCAGCAGCCAACGCTCGCGCCAGGGACTTCGCTCCTACGAGCAGTACTTC. The V call is TRBV14, the J call TRBJ2-7; the D gene is possibly TRBD2 (6 bases). Trimming removed 2 bases at V and 0 bases at J, with 20 bases between. CDR1 is SGHDN, CDR2 FVKESK, per germline. CDR3 length: 18 residues.

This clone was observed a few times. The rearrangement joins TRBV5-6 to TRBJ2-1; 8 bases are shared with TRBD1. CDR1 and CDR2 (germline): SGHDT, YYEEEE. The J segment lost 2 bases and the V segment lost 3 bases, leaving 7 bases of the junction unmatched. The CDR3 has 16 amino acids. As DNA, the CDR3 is TGTGCCAGCAGCTCTGGGACAGGTAATGCCTACAATGAGCAGTTCTTC. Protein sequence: CASSSGTGNAYNEQFF.

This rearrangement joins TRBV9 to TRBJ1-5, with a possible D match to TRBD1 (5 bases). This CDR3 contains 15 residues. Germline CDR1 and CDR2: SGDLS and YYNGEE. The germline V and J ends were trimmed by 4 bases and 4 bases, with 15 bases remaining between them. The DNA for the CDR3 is TGTGCCAGCAGCCCGGGCGGGGCCCATAATCAGCCCCAGCATTTT. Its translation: CASSPGGAHNQPQHF.

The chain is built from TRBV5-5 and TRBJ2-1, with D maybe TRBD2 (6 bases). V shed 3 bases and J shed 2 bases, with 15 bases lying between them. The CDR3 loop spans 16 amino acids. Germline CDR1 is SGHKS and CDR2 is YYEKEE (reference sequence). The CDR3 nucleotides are TGTGCCAGCAGCTCCGCGGGACCACATCCCTACAATGAGCAGTTCTTC. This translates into CASSSAGPHPYNEQFF.

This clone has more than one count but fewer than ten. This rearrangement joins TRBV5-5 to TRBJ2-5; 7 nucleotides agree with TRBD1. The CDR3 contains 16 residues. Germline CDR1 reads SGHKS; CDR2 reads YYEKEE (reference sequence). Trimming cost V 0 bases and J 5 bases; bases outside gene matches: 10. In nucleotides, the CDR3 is TGTGCCAGCAGCTTGGCCGGAACAGGGGTTATGGAGACCCAGTACTTC. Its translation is CASSLAGTGVMETQYF.

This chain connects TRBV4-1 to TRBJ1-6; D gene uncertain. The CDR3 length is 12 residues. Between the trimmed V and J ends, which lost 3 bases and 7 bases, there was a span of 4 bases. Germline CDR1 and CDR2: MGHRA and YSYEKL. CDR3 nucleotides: TGCGCCAGCAGCCAGGGCAATTCACCCCTCCACTTT. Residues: CASSQGNSPLHF.

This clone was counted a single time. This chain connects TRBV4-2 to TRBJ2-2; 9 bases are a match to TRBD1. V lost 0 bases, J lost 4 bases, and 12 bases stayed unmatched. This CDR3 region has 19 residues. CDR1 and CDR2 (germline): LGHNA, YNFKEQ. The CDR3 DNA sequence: TGTGCCAGCAGCCAAGAACCGGGGCCATACAGGGGGCGCACCGGGGAGCTGTTTTTT. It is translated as CASSQEPGPYRGRTGELFF.

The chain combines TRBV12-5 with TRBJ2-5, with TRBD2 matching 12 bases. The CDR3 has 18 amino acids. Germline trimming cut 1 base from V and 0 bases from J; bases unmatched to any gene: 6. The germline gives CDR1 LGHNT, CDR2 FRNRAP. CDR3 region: CASGLGTSGMVNQETQYF. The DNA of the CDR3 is TGTGCTAGTGGTTTGGGGACTAGCGGGATGGTTAACCAAGAGACCCAGTACTTC. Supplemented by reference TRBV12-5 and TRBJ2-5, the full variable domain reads DARVTQTPRHKVTEMGQEVTMRCQPILGHNTVFWYRQTMMQGLELLAYFRNRAPLDDSGMPKDRFSAEMPDATLATLKIQPSEPRDSAVYFCASGLGTSGMVNQETQYFGPGTRLLVL.

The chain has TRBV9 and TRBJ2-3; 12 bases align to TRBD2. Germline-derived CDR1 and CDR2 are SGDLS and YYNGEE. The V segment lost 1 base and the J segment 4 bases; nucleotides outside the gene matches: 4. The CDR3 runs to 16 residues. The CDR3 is CASSVPSGGAADTQYF. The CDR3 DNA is TGTGCCAGCAGCGTACCTAGCGGGGGGGCAGCAGATACGCAGTATTTT.

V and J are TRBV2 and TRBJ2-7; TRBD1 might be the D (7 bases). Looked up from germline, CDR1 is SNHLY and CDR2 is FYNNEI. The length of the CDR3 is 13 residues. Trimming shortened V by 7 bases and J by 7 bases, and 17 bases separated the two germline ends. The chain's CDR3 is CASTGTGAGEQYF. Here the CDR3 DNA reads TGTGCCAGCACCGGAACAGGGGCGGGGGAGCAGTACTTC.

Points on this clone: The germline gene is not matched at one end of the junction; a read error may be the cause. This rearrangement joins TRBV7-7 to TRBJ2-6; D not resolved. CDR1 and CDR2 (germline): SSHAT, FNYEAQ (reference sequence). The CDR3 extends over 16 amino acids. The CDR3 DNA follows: TGTGCTAGCAGCCCGACCCCTGTGAGGGGGGCCAACGTCCTGACTTTC. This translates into CASSPTPVRGANVLTF.

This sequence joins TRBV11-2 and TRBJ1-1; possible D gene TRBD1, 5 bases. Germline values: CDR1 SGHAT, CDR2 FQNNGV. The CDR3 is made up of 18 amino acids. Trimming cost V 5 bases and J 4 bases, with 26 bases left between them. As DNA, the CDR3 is TGTGCCAGCAGCCTCCTCTTACCGTCTATGCGGGGGAGCACTGAAGCTTTCTTT. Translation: CASSLLLPSMRGSTEAFF.

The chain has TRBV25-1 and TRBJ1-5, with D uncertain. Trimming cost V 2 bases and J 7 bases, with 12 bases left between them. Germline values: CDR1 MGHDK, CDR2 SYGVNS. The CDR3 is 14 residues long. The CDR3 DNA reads TGTGCCAGCAGTGAAGGAGGACGGAACCAGCCCCAGCATTTT. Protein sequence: CASSEGGRNQPQHF.

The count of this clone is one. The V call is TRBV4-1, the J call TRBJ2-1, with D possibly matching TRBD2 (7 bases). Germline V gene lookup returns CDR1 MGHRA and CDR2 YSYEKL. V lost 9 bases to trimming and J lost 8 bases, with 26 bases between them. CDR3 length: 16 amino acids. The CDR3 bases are TGCGCCAGTCTTCGGGTTTTGGGGGGGCCGTATCATGAGCAGTTCTTC. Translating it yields CASLRVLGGPYHEQFF.

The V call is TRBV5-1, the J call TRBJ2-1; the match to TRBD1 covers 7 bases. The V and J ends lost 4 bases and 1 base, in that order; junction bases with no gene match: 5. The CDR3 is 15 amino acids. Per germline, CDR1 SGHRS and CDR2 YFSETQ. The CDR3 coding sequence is TGCGCCAGCAGCAAGGGGGCTACTTCCTACAATGAGCAGTTCTTC. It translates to CASSKGATSYNEQFF.

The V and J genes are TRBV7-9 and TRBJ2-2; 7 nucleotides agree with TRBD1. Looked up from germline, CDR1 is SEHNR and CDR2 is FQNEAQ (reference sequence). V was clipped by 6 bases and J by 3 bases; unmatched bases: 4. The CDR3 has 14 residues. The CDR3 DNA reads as TGTGCCAGCAGGACCGACAGGGACACCGGGGAGCTGTTTTTT. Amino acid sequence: CASRTDRDTGELFF.